What follows is one TCR beta chain and its context. What it binds is not known. Blood was drawn once from each donor into heparinised tubes. The draws averaged approximately 110 mL. Purity above 95% was achieved in all sorted populations. The investigators reverse transcribed all of the isolated RNA, so they sequenced expressed TCRB transcripts. Method: immunoSEQ multiplex PCR; TCRdb's copy keeps in-frame clones and lacks some. The table lists 900,000 or so clones, roughly 17% of them singletons. This sample is drawn from a study of beta chain features in type 1 diabetes. The study, taken as a whole, reports: The question left open here concerned HLA type influencing TCRB rearrangement.

The sample taken for sequencing was naive CD4+ T cells from blood. The TCR comes from a woman between 18 and 30 years old in good health.

The CDR3 here is CVNSRYTF. DNA of the CDR3: TGTGTCAACTCTCGCTACACCTTC. The rearrangement uses TRBV6-1 and TRBJ1-2, with D uncertain. Looked up from germline, CDR1 is MNHNS and CDR2 is SASEGT. CDR3 size: 8 residues.